This T cell receptor beta chain appears in the sequencing data of a study of identical twins. Regarding the study as a whole: The study found that models underestimated out-of-frame TCR alpha sharing in monozygotic twins. Partly confounded zero-insertion analyses could result from invariant MAIT and iNKT cells.

Healthy Caucasians alone served as donors. This clonotype appeared a few times. Its antigen is currently unknown. A universal primer site came from template switching; cDNA carried unique molecular identifiers. Via MiXCR, TCRdb re-called the 5' RACE reads, giving one row per CDR3 protein. Here the sample spans 450,000 to 500,000 distinct CDR3 sequences, around 15% being singletons. V lost 3 bases, J lost 2 bases, and 8 bases lay in between. CDR1 is KGHSH, CDR2 LQKENI, per germline. The CDR3 extends over 14 amino acids. In addition, the sample was reused for a study of yellow fever vaccine responses in identical twins.

Input material: CD4+ T cells sorted from blood. The source of this sequence is a woman between 18 and 29 years old in good health. This sequence joins TRBV18 and TRBJ2-4; no firm D call. This CDR3 is CASSPLESKNIQYF. In DNA form, the CDR3 reads TGTGCCAGCTCACCCCTGGAGTCCAAAAACATTCAGTACTTC.